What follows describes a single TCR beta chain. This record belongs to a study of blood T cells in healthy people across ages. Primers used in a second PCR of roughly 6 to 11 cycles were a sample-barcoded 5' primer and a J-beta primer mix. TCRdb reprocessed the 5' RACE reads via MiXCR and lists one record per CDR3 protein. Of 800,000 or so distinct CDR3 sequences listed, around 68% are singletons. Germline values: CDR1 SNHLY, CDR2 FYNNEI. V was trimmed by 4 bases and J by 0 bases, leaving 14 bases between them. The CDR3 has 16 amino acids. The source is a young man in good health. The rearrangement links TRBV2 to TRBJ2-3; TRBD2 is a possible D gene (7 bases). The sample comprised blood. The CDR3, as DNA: TGTGCCAGCAGTGGCGGCGGGGGCCTTAGCACAGATACGCAGTATTTT. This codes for CASSGGGGLSTDTQYF.